These 6 T cell receptor beta chains were all obtained from the same sample, sequenced in a study of blood T cell repertoires in COVID-19. The repertoire was sequenced with immunoSEQ multiplex PCR; TCRdb's copy has only in-frame clones and lacks some. The data hold 250,000 to 300,000 clones, with 85% to 90% observed a single time. Sequenced: peripheral blood. These receptors were collected from an older woman with COVID-19, enrolled during active disease.

J is TRBJ2-7 and V is TRBV27; D may be TRBD1 (5 bases). The CDR3 is 16 residues long. Trimming shortened V by 8 bases and J by 2 bases, and 22 bases separated the two germline ends. CDR1 and CDR2 (germline): MNHEY, SMNVEV (reference sequence). The CDR3 DNA is TGTGCCAGCGTGGTGGGGCCTTATGGGGCCACCTACGAGCAGTACTTC. Encoded protein: CASVVGPYGATYEQYF.

The CDR3 coding sequence is TGTGCCAGTAGAGGGACTGCGGATAATTCACCCCTCCACTTT. It specifies CASRGTADNSPLHF. The chain employs TRBV19 and TRBJ1-6; tentative D call: TRBD1 (5 bases). V was shortened by 6 bases and J by 5 bases, with 11 bases between the two germline ends. CDR1 and CDR2 from the germline V gene are LNHDA and SQIVND (reference sequence). The CDR3 runs 14 residues.

Ten or more counts support this clone. In DNA, the CDR3 is TGTGCCTGGAGTCTGGGGGCAGGGGCTAGCACAGATACGCAGTATTTT. Its translation is CAWSLGAGASTDTQYF. The chain links TRBV30 to TRBJ2-3, with D maybe TRBD1 (6 bases). The CDR3 has 16 residues. Trimming stripped 2 bases from V and 0 bases from J, with 15 bases between. Germline V gene sequence: CDR1 GTSNPN, CDR2 SVGIG (reference sequence).

The chain is built from TRBV6-2 or TRBV6-3 and TRBJ2-1; D gene uncertain. CDR1 and CDR2 from the germline V gene are MNHEY and SVGEGT. V lost 3 bases and J 4 bases, leaving 10 bases between the germline ends. The CDR3 runs 14 residues. The CDR3 region is CASSYYSSYNEQFF. As DNA, the CDR3 is TGTGCCAGCAGTTATTATTCTTCGTACAATGAGCAGTTCTTC.

This chain joins TRBV27 and TRBJ1-5, with 8 bases lining up with TRBD1. V shed 6 bases, J shed 4 bases, and the junction held 2 bases outside the gene matches. In germline, CDR1 is MNHEY, CDR2 SMNVEV (reference sequence). CDR3 size: 13 residues. This CDR3 is CASRRQGNQPQHF. In DNA, the CDR3 is TGTGCCAGCAGGAGACAGGGGAATCAGCCCCAGCATTTT.

The chain is built from TRBV12-3 or TRBV12-4 and TRBJ1-1; 9 nucleotides line up with TRBD1. The CDR3 totals 13 residues. Losses at the gene ends were 7 bases for V and 5 bases for J; bases not matched to a gene: 5. CDR3 nucleotides: TGTGCCAGCAACCTAGGACAGGGGACTGAAGCTTTCTTT. It yields the protein CASNLGQGTEAFF.